This T cell receptor beta chain was retrieved from a study of T cell responses to AZD1222 COVID-19 vaccine. Study-wide results and caveats: Increased Spike-specific TCR breadth and depth were observed after two AZD1222 doses.

With regard to this clone: Its specificity is unknown.

The data were produced by immunoSEQ multiplex PCR, yet TCRdb's version contains in-frame clones alone and is incomplete. The repertoire holds 95,000 to 150,000 clones, with roughly 90% as singletons. The sequence was obtained from an adult in good health. Sequenced here: peripheral blood, sampled on day 0 of AZD1222 vaccination.

CDR3 amino acids: CASSRIWGQEPQHF. CDR3 bases: TGTGCCAGCAGCCGAATCTGGGGGCAGGAGCCCCAGCATTTT. The chain recombines TRBV2 with TRBJ1-5; tentative D call: TRBD1 (6 bases). The V gene lost 6 bases and the J gene lost 8 bases, with 17 bases spanning the gap. Germline V gives CDR1 SNHLY, CDR2 FYNNEI. The CDR3 sequence is 14 residues long. Drawing the rest from reference TRBV2 and TRBJ1-5, the complete variable domain is EPEVTQTPSHQVTQMGQEVILRCVPISNHLYFYWYRQILGQKVEFLVSFYNNEISEKSEIFDDQFSVERPDGSNFTLKIRSTKLEDSAMYFCASSRIWGQEPQHFGDGTRLSIL.